A selection of T cell receptor beta chains follows, all from one sample in a study of control samples from healthy donors and cancer patients. Produced via immunoSEQ multiplex PCR; TCRdb's table is partial and in-frame only. The table lists 40,000 to 60,000 clones, around 90% of them singletons. Input material: PBMCs. All receptors come from a man between 60 and 75 years old with head and neck cancer. Each CDR3 is given with its conserved first and last residue.

v_call,cdr3_aa
TRBV7-2,CASSSGLGVANEQFF
TRBV28,CASTGALSNEQFF
TRBV5-1,CASSLRQGEKGYTF
TRBV7-3,CASSQPGLAGSGANVLTF
TRBV25-1,CASSAGLGVKAFF
TRBV3-1/TRBV3-2,CASSRTSGTYEQYF
TRBV5-4,CASSLRTSSGGNYGYTF
TRBV18,CASSLGTGGADGYTF
TRBV5-1,CASSFGINQPQHF
TRBV2,CASRVQGFPLHF
TRBV7-2,CASSFQGDSPLHF
TRBV3-1/TRBV3-2,CASSQYTGFPTYEQYF
TRBV30,CAWSVGSGGFLGETQYF
TRBV5-1,CASSLDRGGNYGYTF
TRBV4-2,CASSQESLPYNEQFF
TRBV29-1,CSVAGDVNQPQHF
TRBV4-1,CASSQDLYSLNTEAFF
TRBV11-2,CASSWGRSTGSYGYTF
TRBV7-8,CASSLLYLGTQPAEAEAFF
TRBV15,CATRVGGPGNEQFF
TRBV20-1,CSARGTGELFF
TRBV11-2,CASSLDGARGETQYF
TRBV5-1,CASSLVGQGDNTEAFF
TRBV5-6,CASSLSGIREALHF
TRBV6-6,CASSYQGANTEAFF
TRBV6-5,CASRGTDRGLSPLHF
TRBV9,CASSVGYGGRAGEQYF
TRBV28,CASRPLRLAGTETQYF
TRBV28,CASSLGRFGYTF
TRBV30,CAWSAQYTSGRALGTDTQYF
TRBV19,CASSIDGVGGNTEAFF
TRBV2,CASSEGTPLRVAFF
TRBV6-5,CASSLTGARQPQHF
TRBV24-1,CALGGGSGELFF
TRBV11-1,CASSLASRSYEQYF
TRBV10-3,CAIRYGQGVTEAFF
TRBV5-8,CASSYSTGPIYGYTF
TRBV12-3/TRBV12-4,CASSRLSYEQYF
TRBV5-1,CASREGPTNEKLFF
TRBV30,CAWRTSGAAFGAYNEQFF
TRBV19,CASRVPYSNQPQHF
TRBV28,CASSTGTSGLQETQYF